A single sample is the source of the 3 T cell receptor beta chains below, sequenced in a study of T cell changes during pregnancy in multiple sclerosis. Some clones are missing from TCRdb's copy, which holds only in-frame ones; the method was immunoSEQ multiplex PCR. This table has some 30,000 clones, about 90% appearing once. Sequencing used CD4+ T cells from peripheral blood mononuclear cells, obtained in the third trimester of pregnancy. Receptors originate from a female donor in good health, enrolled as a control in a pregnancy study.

The CDR3 DNA is TGTGCCAGCAGCAGAAAGGGGGACAATCAGCCCCAGCATTTT. This encodes CASSRKGDNQPQHF. The chain has TRBV5-8 and TRBJ1-5; a weak D match, TRBD1 (6 bases). CDR1 and CDR2 (germline): SGHTS, YDEGEE. Trimming took off 4 bases at V and 3 bases at J, with 11 bases between the two ends. The CDR3 contains 14 residues. The entire variable domain, with the rest obtained from reference TRBV5-8 and TRBJ1-5, is as follows: EAGVTQSPTHLIKTRGQQATLRCSPISGHTSVYWYQQALGLGLQFLLWYDEGEERNRGNFPPRFSGRQFPNYSSELNVNALELEDSALYLCASSRKGDNQPQHFGDGTRLSIL.

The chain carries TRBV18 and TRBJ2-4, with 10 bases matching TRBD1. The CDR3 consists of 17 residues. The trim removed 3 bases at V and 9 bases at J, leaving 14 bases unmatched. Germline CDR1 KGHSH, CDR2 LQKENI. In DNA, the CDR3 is TGTGCCAGCTCACCCCCGATGACAGGGGGCGCATTCGTCATTCAGTACTTC. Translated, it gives CASSPPMTGGAFVIQYF. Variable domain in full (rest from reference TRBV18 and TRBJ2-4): NAGVMQNPRHLVRRRGQEARLRCSPMKGHSHVYWYRQLPEEGLKFMVYLQKENIIDESGMPKERFSAEFPKEGPSILRIQQVVRGDSAAYFCASSPPMTGGAFVIQYFGAGTRLSVL.

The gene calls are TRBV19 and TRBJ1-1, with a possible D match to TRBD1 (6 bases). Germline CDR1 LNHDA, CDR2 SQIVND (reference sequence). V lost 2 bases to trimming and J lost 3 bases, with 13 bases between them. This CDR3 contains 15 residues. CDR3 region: CASSIYTGTDTEAFF. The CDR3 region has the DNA TGTGCCAGTAGTATATATACAGGGACGGACACTGAAGCTTTCTTT.